Each of the 5 T cell receptor beta chains below was sequenced from the same sample in a study of cytomegalovirus exposure and HLA in healthy donors. PCR amplification relied on 60 Vbeta primers (plus 13 Jbeta primers). Profiling relied on immunoSEQ multiplex PCR, and the TCRdb table lists in-frame clones only, not all of them. This table holds some 40,000 clones, under 70% found once. Material: PBMCs. These receptors originate from a man aged 55-75 years in good health and CMV-seropositive.

The V call is TRBV18, the J call TRBJ2-7, with D uncertain. This CDR3 is built from 11 residues. The V end was cut by 4 bases, the J end by 5 bases, with 6 bases between. The germline gives CDR1 KGHSH, CDR2 LQKENI. The CDR3 loop reads CASSLGDEQYF. The CDR3 region has the DNA TGTGCCAGCTCACTCGGTGACGAGCAGTACTTC.

The rearrangement joins TRBV10-3 to TRBJ1-1; D is uncertain. This CDR3 region has 11 residues. Germline V CDR1 and CDR2: ENHRY, SYGVKD. Trimming shortened V by 6 bases and J by 6 bases, and 8 bases separated the two germline ends. The CDR3 coding sequence is TGTGCCATCAGAACAGATTCTGAAGCTTTCTTT. Its translation is CAIRTDSEAFF.

J is TRBJ2-1 and V is TRBV6-5, with D possibly matching TRBD2 (5 bases). Germline lookup yields CDR1 MNHEY and CDR2 SVGAGI. V was clipped by 5 bases and J by 4 bases, with 12 bases between them. This CDR3 has 14 amino acids. The CDR3 is CASSLADQYNEQFF. The CDR3, as DNA: TGTGCCAGCAGTCTAGCAGACCAATACAATGAGCAGTTCTTC.

This chain uses TRBV6-6 with TRBJ2-5; D call uncertain. The CDR3 consists of 14 residues. V was trimmed by 4 bases and J by 4 bases, leaving 13 bases between them. Germline V lookup: CDR1 MNHNY, CDR2 SVGAGI (reference sequence). CDR3 sequence: CASSSGLITETQYF. DNA of the CDR3: TGTGCCAGCAGTTCTGGCCTCATAACAGAGACCCAGTACTTC.

CDR3 DNA sequence: TGCGCCAGCAGTCAATCATCGTCCCTCAGCTACGAGCAGTACTTC. Its translation: CASSQSSSLSYEQYF. V is TRBV23-1 and J is TRBJ2-7; D not resolved. TRBV23-1 qualifies as an ORF whose function is uncertain. V was cut by 0 bases and J by 3 bases, with 12 bases left in between. This CDR3 has 15 residues.